The rows below give T cell receptor beta chains drawn from one sample of a study of chemoradiotherapy in HPV16-positive cancers. Method: immunoSEQ multiplex PCR; TCRdb's copy keeps in-frame clones and lacks some. The data hold tens of thousands of clones, with over 75% observed a single time. The source was blood, collected from a patient who underwent chemoradiotherapy. The source is a human donor with HPV-associated anogenital cancer. CDR3s include the opening cysteine and the closing phenylalanine or tryptophan.

v_call: TRBV30
j_call: TRBJ2-3
cdr3_aa: CAWSHRGTDTQYF

v_call: TRBV14
j_call: TRBJ1-2
cdr3_aa: CASSQDRAGRYGYTF

v_call: TRBV7-2
j_call: TRBJ2-1
cdr3_aa: CASSRTSATGNEQFF

v_call: TRBV5-1
j_call: TRBJ1-1
cdr3_aa: CASNWDGPNTEAFF

v_call: TRBV19
j_call: TRBJ1-1
cdr3_aa: CASSSRIMNTEAFF

v_call: TRBV9
j_call: TRBJ1-1
cdr3_aa: CASSVGWEGTEAFF

v_call: TRBV9
j_call: TRBJ1-1
cdr3_aa: CASSVGLSNTEAFF

v_call: TRBV27
j_call: TRBJ1-4
cdr3_aa: CASRVRNGLNEKLFF

v_call: TRBV7-9
j_call: TRBJ1-1
cdr3_aa: CASTSLGAGVTEAFF

v_call: TRBV6-1
j_call: TRBJ2-7
cdr3_aa: CASTSYEQYF

v_call: TRBV5-5
j_call: TRBJ2-5
cdr3_aa: CATSILEGGTQYF

v_call: TRBV9
j_call: TRBJ1-4
cdr3_aa: CASSVDVSGQGEKLFF

v_call: TRBV6-5
j_call: TRBJ1-2
cdr3_aa: CASSELGRDRSYTF

v_call: TRBV7-2
j_call: TRBJ2-7
cdr3_aa: CASSLTSGPSYEQYF

v_call: TRBV5-6
j_call: TRBJ1-2
cdr3_aa: CASSSGQGSGTYGYTF

v_call: TRBV7-2
j_call: TRBJ1-2
cdr3_aa: CASSERPDVPDYGYTF

v_call: TRBV6-6
j_call: TRBJ1-5
cdr3_aa: CASSTALEQPQHF

v_call: TRBV12-5
j_call: TRBJ2-5
cdr3_aa: CASVPQGYQETQYF

v_call: TRBV20-1
j_call: TRBJ2-5
cdr3_aa: CSAYRETQYF

v_call: TRBV5-8
j_call: TRBJ1-2
cdr3_aa: CASTRQGRINYGYTF

v_call: TRBV5-6
j_call: TRBJ1-3
cdr3_aa: CASSLPHLVPFSGNTIYF

v_call: TRBV6-4
j_call: TRBJ2-6
cdr3_aa: CASSDGGVLTF

v_call: TRBV4-2
j_call: TRBJ1-2
cdr3_aa: CASSQDEGRDGYTF

v_call: TRBV7-9
j_call: TRBJ2-2
cdr3_aa: CASSLVANSAGELFF

v_call: TRBV6-5
j_call: TRBJ1-2
cdr3_aa: CASSYGQGFFGYTF

v_call: TRBV15
j_call: TRBJ1-1
cdr3_aa: CATSREEQVTEAFF

v_call: TRBV5-4
j_call: TRBJ2-5
cdr3_aa: CASSLLPRETQYF

v_call: TRBV4-1
j_call: TRBJ1-6
cdr3_aa: CASSPPDRAYSPLHF

v_call: TRBV21-1
j_call: TRBJ1-2
cdr3_aa: CASSKAQGSGGYGYTF

v_call: TRBV11-2
j_call: TRBJ2-5
cdr3_aa: CASNVTPSLVETQYF

v_call: TRBV4-3
j_call: TRBJ2-1
cdr3_aa: CASSQSGGLAGYNEQFF

v_call: TRBV6-4
j_call: TRBJ2-3
cdr3_aa: CASSSQGRDTQYF

v_call: TRBV9
j_call: TRBJ1-3
cdr3_aa: CASSPYGVAGGNTIYF

v_call: TRBV9
j_call: TRBJ1-1
cdr3_aa: CASSFQPTGQNTEAFF

v_call: TRBV6-5
j_call: TRBJ1-1
cdr3_aa: CASSYSIDRSGASFF

v_call: TRBV7-9
j_call: TRBJ1-1
cdr3_aa: CASSQTGGNTEAFF

v_call: TRBV5-1
j_call: TRBJ2-5
cdr3_aa: CASSRLLTQETQYF

v_call: TRBV10-3
j_call: TRBJ2-2
cdr3_aa: CAISSRGLAGNGELFF

v_call: TRBV11-3
j_call: TRBJ2-1
cdr3_aa: CASSLLAYNEQFF

v_call: TRBV19
j_call: TRBJ2-5
cdr3_aa: CASSWRGAGETQYF

v_call: TRBV7-2
j_call: TRBJ1-2
cdr3_aa: CASSLGSENYGYTF

v_call: TRBV12-5
j_call: TRBJ2-2
cdr3_aa: CASGPPLGGRSGELFF

v_call: TRBV7-6
j_call: TRBJ1-6
cdr3_aa: CASSLANVNSPLHF

v_call: TRBV19
j_call: TRBJ2-6
cdr3_aa: CATSPTGANVLTF

v_call: TRBV5-5
j_call: TRBJ1-6
cdr3_aa: CASSMPGTGDSPLHF

v_call: TRBV6-5
j_call: TRBJ2-2
cdr3_aa: CASSYSLSLGELFF

v_call: TRBV5-4
j_call: TRBJ2-7
cdr3_aa: CASSRTSGGSYEQYF

v_call: TRBV7-3
j_call: TRBJ2-1
cdr3_aa: CASSPHSSGSDEQFF

v_call: TRBV19
j_call: TRBJ2-7
cdr3_aa: CASSASGTVGGYEQYF

v_call: TRBV7-9
j_call: TRBJ1-1
cdr3_aa: CASSFQAGNTEAFF

v_call: TRBV28
j_call: TRBJ1-4
cdr3_aa: CASSPPARGEKLFF

v_call: TRBV13
j_call: TRBJ1-1
cdr3_aa: CASNGGSNTEAFF

v_call: TRBV2
j_call: TRBJ2-3
cdr3_aa: CASRRGGDTQYF

v_call: TRBV9
j_call: TRBJ1-1
cdr3_aa: CASSVEAGLNTEAFF